This is a list of T cell receptor beta chains from one sample in a study of blood T cells in healthy people across ages. TCRdb re-derived calls from the 5' RACE reads in MiXCR, one entry per CDR3 protein. The sample holds 1.2 million to 1.5 million distinct CDR3 sequences, approximately 38% seen once. Sequencing input: blood. The receptors were sampled from a woman aged 18 to 35 in good health. Both conserved end residues are part of each CDR3. The order of the fields is clone size, V gene, J gene, D gene, CDR3 length, CDR3 DNA, CDR3 protein. A D gene is named only where the DNA matches it firmly. Expanded clones get a size class; other rows say once, few or many, or leave the size out.

>-|TRBV6-1|TRBJ2-1|-|15
TGTGCCACACTTCGGGACTCCCACTCCTACAATGAGCAGTTCTTC
CATLRDSHSYNEQFF
>-|TRBV2|TRBJ2-5|-|13
TGTGCCAGCAGTGCGGAAGACCAAGAGACCCAGTACTTC
CASSAEDQETQYF
>-|TRBV12-3/TRBV12-4|TRBJ1-5|-|15
TGTGCCAGCAACCCTGGTAAGCATGGCAATCAGCCCCAGCATTTT
CASNPGKHGNQPQHF
>-|TRBV6-5|TRBJ1-2|-|15
TGTGCCAGCAGTTACCGACGGGGGAAAGGTTATGGCTACACCTTC
CASSYRRGKGYGYTF
>-|TRBV5-1|TRBJ2-7|TRBD1|16
TGCGCCAGCAGCTTGGCCATGGGGACAGGCCCCTACGAGCAGTACTTC
CASSLAMGTGPYEQYF
>once|TRBV30|TRBJ2-4|-|17
TGTGCCTGGAGTGTACCGAGACAGAAGCTAGCCAAAAACATTCAGTACTTC
CAWSVPRQKLAKNIQYF
>few|TRBV12-3/TRBV12-4|TRBJ2-4|-|15
TGTGCCAGCAGTTTCGTTGAGGGTAGCAAAAACATTCAGTACTTC
CASSFVEGSKNIQYF
>-|TRBV7-2|TRBJ1-5|-|13
TGTGCCAGCAGCTTCGGCAGAGATCAGCCCCAGCATTTT
CASSFGRDQPQHF
>-|TRBV4-1|TRBJ2-7|-|13
TGCGCCAGCAGCCAAGTGACGGCCTACGAGCAGTACTTC
CASSQVTAYEQYF
>-|TRBV12-3/TRBV12-4|TRBJ1-3|-|23
TGTGCCAGCAGTTTAGCAGCCGGGACGGGACTGATTCAACCCCGGTACTCTGGAAACACCATATATTTT
CASSLAAGTGLIQPRYSGNTIYF
>many|TRBV29-1|TRBJ2-7|TRBD1|12
TGCAGCGTTGGACAGGGAAACTACGAGCAGTACTTC
CSVGQGNYEQYF
>-|TRBV2|TRBJ2-5|TRBD2|14
TGTGCCAGCTGGAGCGGGGGGCACCAAGAGACCCAGTACTTC
CASWSGGHQETQYF
>-|TRBV6-2/TRBV6-3|TRBJ2-1|TRBD2|15
TGTGCCAGCAGCCGTGAGGAGCGGGGGGGCGATGAGCAGTTCTTC
CASSREERGGDEQFF
>-|TRBV9|TRBJ1-2|TRBD1|17
TGTGCCAGCAGCCCCCGGGCGGACAGGGGTGGGAACTATGGCTACACCTTC
CASSPRADRGGNYGYTF
>few|TRBV10-3|TRBJ2-7|TRBD2|19
TGTGCCATCAGTGAGTCTGAGGCGGGAGGGACTAGGGCCCCTCGCGAGCAGTACTTC
CAISESEAGGTRAPREQYF
>few|TRBV12-5|TRBJ1-2|-|15
TGTGCTAGTGGACAAAAACAAGGATTACACTATGGCTACACCTTC
CASGQKQGLHYGYTF
>few|TRBV5-4|TRBJ1-5|-|13
TGTGCCAGCAGCCTGGACCCTATTCAGCCCCAGCATTTT
CASSLDPIQPQHF
>-|TRBV4-1|TRBJ1-1|TRBD1|15
TGCGCCAGCAGCCAAGGGGACAGGGTATCCACTGAAGCTTTCTTT
CASSQGDRVSTEAFF
>-|TRBV2|TRBJ2-3|TRBD1|13
TGTGCCAGGGGACAGGGCCCCACAGATACGCAGTATTTT
CARGQGPTDTQYF
>-|TRBV24-1|TRBJ2-5|-|15
TGTGCCACCAGTGCCGGGGCCCGGTACCAAGAGACCCAGTACTTC
CATSAGARYQETQYF
>-|TRBV6-5|TRBJ1-5|-|17
TGTGCCAGCAGTGTACCGAAACGGCAGGAGATGGCTCAGCCCCAGCATTTT
CASSVPKRQEMAQPQHF
>-|TRBV6-1|TRBJ2-7|TRBD1|14
TGTGCCAGCAGCCGAGGGGGCGGCACCTACGAGCAGTACTTC
CASSRGGGTYEQYF
>-|TRBV20-1|TRBJ2-1|-|18
TGCAGTGCTAGAGAAGGAAGGAGGGTCAGTCTAGGTGGCGATGAGCAGTTCTTC
CSAREGRRVSLGGDEQFF
>few|TRBV2|TRBJ2-7|TRBD2|15
TGTGCCAGCAGTGAATTTAGCGGGGATAACTACGAGCAGTACTTC
CASSEFSGDNYEQYF
>-|TRBV4-2|TRBJ1-4|TRBD1|17
TGTGCCAGCAGCCAAGCCGGGACAGGGGGCGTCGGGGAAAAACTGTTTTTT
CASSQAGTGGVGEKLFF
>-|TRBV12-3/TRBV12-4|TRBJ1-2|-|14
TGTGCCAGCAGTCAGACAGAGGCTTTTGTTGGCTACACCTTC
CASSQTEAFVGYTF
>-|TRBV7-2|TRBJ2-3|TRBD2|17
TGTGCCAGCAGCTTAATGCGCGGGGGAGGTGGCACAGATACGCAGTATTTT
CASSLMRGGGGTDTQYF
>many|TRBV12-3/TRBV12-4|TRBJ2-7|TRBD2|15
TGTGCCAGCAGTTTAGGCATAGCGGGAGTGAACGAGCAGTACTTC
CASSLGIAGVNEQYF
>once|TRBV7-2|TRBJ1-3|-|16
TGTGCCAGCAGTAAATCGACAGTCCCCTCTGGAAACACCATATATTTT
CASSKSTVPSGNTIYF
>-|TRBV20-1|TRBJ2-1|-|14
TGCAGTGCTACCGGGACCGCAGGCTACAATGAGCAGTTCTTC
CSATGTAGYNEQFF
>few|TRBV27|TRBJ2-7|TRBD1|14
TGTGCCAGCAGTAACGCAGGGGGCTGGTACGAGCAGTACTTC
CASSNAGGWYEQYF
>-|TRBV5-1|TRBJ1-2|TRBD1|14
TGCGCCAGCAGCTCCCTGACAGGGGACGATGGCTACACCTTC
CASSSLTGDDGYTF
>-|TRBV10-2|TRBJ2-4|-|16
TGCGCCAGCAGTGAGTCCTACGGTGCCGCCAAAAACATTCAGTACTTC
CASSESYGAAKNIQYF
>-|TRBV20-1|TRBJ1-2|TRBD1|16
TGCAGTGCTAGAGATACAGGGGCAGGGCTTATTAATGGCTACACCTTC
CSARDTGAGLINGYTF
>-|TRBV12-3/TRBV12-4|TRBJ2-7|-|14
TGTGCCAGCAGCCGCGTAGAGCGGGTCTACGAGCAGTACTTC
CASSRVERVYEQYF
>-|TRBV10-3|TRBJ2-1|-|14
TGTGCCATCAATCCGGGCCCCGAGATGGATGAGCAGTTCTTC
CAINPGPEMDEQFF
>few|TRBV29-1|TRBJ2-7|TRBD1|12
TGCAGCGTCGGACAGGGGTGGGACGAGCAGTACTTC
CSVGQGWDEQYF
>-|TRBV3-1|TRBJ2-7|-|15
TGTGCCAGCAGCCAAGAGGGGGCAGGGAGCCGCGAGCAGTACTTC
CASSQEGAGSREQYF
>-|TRBV12-3/TRBV12-4|TRBJ1-1|-|14
TGTGCCAGCAGGGACGGGGTGAGTTGGTCTGAAGCTTTCTTT
CASRDGVSWSEAFF
>-|TRBV20-1|TRBJ2-1|TRBD2|13
TGCAGTGCCCCGGGACCGGGGGGGAATGAGCAGTTCTTC
CSAPGPGGNEQFF
>-|TRBV9|TRBJ1-5|-|15
TGTGCCAGCAGCGTAGAGAGCGTACGGGATCAGCCCCAGCATTTT
CASSVESVRDQPQHF
>-|TRBV29-1|TRBJ1-4|-|13
TGCAGCGTTGAACTTGCAACTAATGAAAAACTGTTTTTT
CSVELATNEKLFF
>once|TRBV27|TRBJ1-2|TRBD1|14
TGTGCCAGCAGTGCAAACAGGGGAGTCTATGGCTACACCTTC
CASSANRGVYGYTF
>many|TRBV5-1|TRBJ1-5|-|14
TGCGCCAGCAGCCCCGGGGATAGCAATCAGCCCCAGCATTTT
CASSPGDSNQPQHF
>-|TRBV10-3|TRBJ2-2|TRBD2|17
TGTGCCATCGGACTAGCGGGAGCACCTCCAAGGGGCGGGGAGCTGTTTTTT
CAIGLAGAPPRGGELFF
>-|TRBV5-6|TRBJ1-1|-|14
TGTGCCAGCAGCGTGGCTGGGCCAGGGGCAGGGGCTTTCTTT
CASSVAGPGAGAFF
>few|TRBV18|TRBJ1-2|-|15
TGTGCCAGCTCCCCCGCGGAGCAGGGGCCCTATGGCTACACCTTC
CASSPAEQGPYGYTF
>-|TRBV5-6|TRBJ2-3|TRBD2|17
TGTGCCAGCAGCTTGTCAGCGGGGGGGCCGTTCGCAGATACGCAGTATTTT
CASSLSAGGPFADTQYF
>-|TRBV9|TRBJ2-1|TRBD2|16
TGTGCCAGCAGCGTAGGGCTAGCGGGAGGTATTGATGAGCAGTTCTTC
CASSVGLAGGIDEQFF
>-|TRBV14|TRBJ1-1|-|13
TGTGCCAGCAGCCAAGGCGCGTCGGCTGAAGCTTTCTTT
CASSQGASAEAFF
>few|TRBV12-3/TRBV12-4|TRBJ2-1|-|16
TGTGCCAGCAGTCCCCTGGCGAGAGGACCCTACAATGAGCAGTTCTTC
CASSPLARGPYNEQFF
>-|TRBV5-5|TRBJ2-2|-|17
TGTGCCAGCAGCTTGGCCGGGACCGCTCCAGGCACCGGGGAGCTGTTTTTT
CASSLAGTAPGTGELFF
>-|TRBV7-9|TRBJ2-4|-|13
TGTGCCATCGGGGGCGCAGCAGCGGGTGAGCAGTACTTC
CAIGGAAAGEQYF
>-|TRBV7-9|TRBJ1-1|TRBD1|17
TGTGCCAGCAGCTCCGGACAGGGTCTTGTTGAGAACACTGAAGCTTTCTTT
CASSSGQGLVENTEAFF
>few|TRBV12-5|TRBJ2-1|TRBD2|16
TGTGCTAGTGGTTTGGTACTCCGACTAGCGGGAGTTGAGCAGTTCTTC
CASGLVLRLAGVEQFF
>-|TRBV29-1|TRBJ2-1|TRBD1|17
TGCAGCGTTCGCGATACATCCGCGGGACAGGGTTTCAATGAGCAGTTCTTC
CSVRDTSAGQGFNEQFF
>few|TRBV5-1|TRBJ2-3|TRBD2|16
TGCGCCAGCAGCCCCAGGTTCGCGGGAGTGGGAGATACGCAGTATTTT
CASSPRFAGVGDTQYF
>few|TRBV12-3/TRBV12-4|TRBJ1-4|TRBD1|14
TGTGCCAGCACCCCGGGACAGCGAGATGAAAAACTGTTTTTT
CASTPGQRDEKLFF
>few|TRBV7-8|TRBJ2-1|-|17
TGTGCCAGCAGCTTAGATGTAGCGGATAGCTCCTACAATGAGCAGTTCTTC
CASSLDVADSSYNEQFF
>-|TRBV20-1|TRBJ2-7|-|15
TGCAGTGCCATCGGGCTAGACAATTTCTCCTACGAGCAGTACTTC
CSAIGLDNFSYEQYF